This T cell receptor (beta chain) stems from a study of OX40 agonist ivuxolimab in advanced cancers. Study information: Three patients showed partial responses: one hepatocellular carcinoma and two cutaneous melanoma cases. Regarding the study as a whole: Specificity for antigen went undetermined in the expanded peripheral T cells.

Remarks on this clone: The antigen remains unidentified.

Blood got drawn at baseline, again on cycle 4 day 1, and then on cycle 7 day 1. The CDR3 has 17 residues. Germline V gives CDR1 SNHLY, CDR2 FYNNEI. Trimming shortened V by 7 bases and J by 3 bases, and 24 bases separated the two germline ends. TCRdb's copy holds only in-frame clones and misses some; the assay was immunoSEQ multiplex PCR. The table includes tens of thousands of clones, more than 65% detected once. V usage is TRBV2 and J usage is TRBJ1-2; no reliable D call. Here the sequenced sample was CD4+ or CD8+ T cells sorted from blood, taken in a trial of the OX40 agonist ivuxolimab. The clonotype originates from an adult with an advanced solid tumor such as melanoma, head and neck, liver or kidney cancer. The CDR3 loop reads CASNPLMTAASDYGYTF. CDR3 in DNA: TGTGCCAGCAACCCCCTAATGACGGCTGCTTCCGACTATGGCTACACCTTC.